Presented here are 6 T cell receptor beta chains from one specimen sequenced in a study of graft-versus-host responses after intestinal transplantation. TCRdb keeps only in-frame clones here, not all; method: immunoSEQ multiplex PCR. The table has approximately 71,000 clones, about 90% seen once. Their recognized antigens are unknown. The source was unstimulated CD8+ T cells sorted from spleen or lymph node cells, collected before intestinal transplant. The receptors here all came from a human donor who received an intestinal transplant.

The J gene is TRBJ2-5, the V gene TRBV27; D perhaps matches TRBD1 (5 bases). The CDR3 has 14 residues. In germline, CDR1 is MNHEY, CDR2 SMNVEV (reference sequence). V lost 6 bases, J lost 5 bases, and 16 bases lay in between. CDR3 DNA sequence: TGTGCCAGCAGATTGAACGCCTGGGGCGAGACCCAGTACTTC. Amino acid sequence: CASRLNAWGETQYF.

The CDR3 sequence: CASSIVLGAGVETQYF. In nucleotides, the CDR3 is TGTGCCAGTAGTATCGTCCTGGGGGCGGGAGTGGAGACCCAGTACTTC. V gene TRBV19 combines with J gene TRBJ2-5; possibly TRBD2 for D (7 bases). V was clipped by 3 bases and J by 5 bases, with 19 bases between them. The germline V gene encodes CDR1 LNHDA and CDR2 SQIVND (reference sequence). The CDR3 is made up of 16 amino acids.

The rearrangement links TRBV10-2 to TRBJ1-5; maybe TRBD1 (6 bases). CDR3 length: 16 amino acids. Trimming cost V 0 bases and J 5 bases, with 14 bases left between them. The germline V gene encodes CDR1 WSHSY and CDR2 SAAADI. The CDR3 region is CASSESGTFWDQPQHF. In DNA, the CDR3 is TGCGCCAGCAGTGAGTCCGGGACATTTTGGGATCAGCCCCAGCATTTT.

This chain joins TRBV9 and TRBJ2-4, with D possibly TRBD1 on 6 matching bases. V shed 3 bases and J shed 5 bases, with 15 bases lying between them. The CDR3 extends over 15 amino acids. The germline gives CDR1 SGDLS, CDR2 YYNGEE. The CDR3 coding sequence is TGTGCCAGCAGCGCCCACAGGGACACCCAAAACATTCAGTACTTC. It codes for CASSAHRDTQNIQYF.

This chain uses TRBV5-6 with TRBJ2-1, with a possible D match to TRBD1 (5 bases). This CDR3 has 15 residues. V lost 2 bases and J lost 6, with 15 bases in between. Germline values: CDR1 SGHDT, CDR2 YYEEEE. The CDR3 DNA reads TGTGCCAGCAGCTTTACAGGCCCCTCACCCAATGAGCAGTTCTTC. Residues: CASSFTGPSPNEQFF.

The chain uses TRBV27 and TRBJ1-2; no clear D. CDR3 length: 16 residues. V lost 2 bases, J lost 8 bases, and 21 bases lay in between. CDR1 is MNHEY, CDR2 SMNVEV, per germline (reference sequence). The CDR3 loop reads CASSLRSGRRRRGYTF. The CDR3 region has the DNA TGTGCCAGCAGTTTACGTTCAGGCAGGCGACGTAGAGGCTACACCTTC.